Listed here are 10 T cell receptor beta chains from one sample, sequenced in a study of T cell responses to AZD1222 COVID-19 vaccine (dated by TCRdb to the early 2020s). What this sample's time point label stands for: about 28 days (+/-7) after the second vaccine dose. The library was produced with the immunoSEQ multiplex PCR assay. Entries here come from immuneACCESS through TCRdb and include only in-frame sequences with V and J called. Some clones fail to appear in such tables; in the studies checked, an unresolved V gene covers under half of the shortfall, and the cause of the remainder is unknown. The sample yields roughly 100,000 clones; roughly 84% were counted once. Jointly, the top ten make up 14% of the sample. The input for sequencing was peripheral blood, taken 28 days after the second AZD1222 dose. The source of these receptors is an adult who received the AZD1222 COVID-19 vaccine.

V usage is TRBV19 and J usage is TRBJ1-2; no clear D gene. V gave up 5 bases and J gave up 0 bases, with 7 bases separating them. This CDR3 spans 13 amino acids. The V gene's germline CDR1 is LNHDA and CDR2 SQIVND (reference sequence). The CDR3 loop is CASSLDTNYGYTF. Here the CDR3 DNA reads TGTGCCAGTAGTTTGGATACTAACTATGGCTACACCTTC.

The CDR3 sequence: CASTWGGDPYGYTF. In DNA form, the CDR3 reads TGTGCCAGTACCTGGGGAGGGGACCCCTATGGCTACACCTTC. The chain links TRBV19 to TRBJ1-2; tentative D call: TRBD1 (5 bases). The germline V and J ends were trimmed by 7 bases and 4 bases, with 16 bases remaining between them. The CDR3 extends over 14 amino acids. Per the germline V gene, CDR1 is LNHDA and CDR2 is SQIVND (reference sequence).

The chain uses TRBV5-1 and TRBJ2-7; D not certain. CDR1 is SGHRS, CDR2 YFSETQ, per germline. V was cut by 0 bases and J by 2 bases, with 12 bases left in between. CDR3 length: 15 residues. The CDR3: CASSLGSEQPYEQYF. The CDR3 bases are TGCGCCAGCAGCTTGGGGTCAGAACAGCCCTACGAGCAGTACTTC.

This clone was detected only once. The CDR3 sequence: CASTLAGGHEQFF. CDR3 in DNA: TGTGCCAGCACCCTCGCGGGGGGGCATGAGCAGTTCTTC. The chain joins TRBV12-3 or TRBV12-4 to TRBJ2-1, with 9 bases fitting TRBD2. The CDR3 length is 13 residues. Germline trimming cut 7 bases from V and 8 bases from J; bases unmatched to any gene: 6.

The chain uses TRBV6-5 and TRBJ1-2; 10 positions agree with TRBD1. CDR3 length equals 15 residues. CDR1 is MNHEY and CDR2 is SVGAGI in the germline V gene. The junction had 6 bases not matched to a gene; V was cut back by 8 bases and J by 0 bases. Here the CDR3 reads CASRDRGLANYGYTF. The DNA for the CDR3 is TGTGCCAGCCGGGACAGGGGTCTAGCTAACTATGGCTACACCTTC.

This clone was seen just once. This sequence joins TRBV5-6 and TRBJ2-5, with 10 nucleotides matching TRBD1. V was pared by 1 base and J by 4 bases, with 7 bases of the junction left unmatched. Looked up from germline, CDR1 is SGHDT and CDR2 is YYEEEE. The CDR3 contains 16 residues. The DNA of the CDR3 is TGTGCCAGCAGCTTGCCGGGACAGGGGCTGCGAGAGACCCAGTACTTC. Translation: CASSLPGQGLRETQYF.

This chain links TRBV19 with TRBJ1-1, with a possible D match to TRBD1 (5 bases). The germline V and J ends were trimmed by 4 bases and 11 bases, with 11 bases remaining between them. CDR1 and CDR2 (germline): LNHDA, SQIVND (reference sequence). There are 11 residues in the CDR3. CDR3 amino acids: CASSNQGAAFF. In DNA, the CDR3 is TGTGCCAGTAGTAACCAGGGCGCGGCTTTCTTT.

V and J are TRBV7-2 and TRBJ1-3; no clear D. Germline V gene lookup returns CDR1 SGHTA and CDR2 FQGNSA. The CDR3 extends over 13 amino acids. The V gene lost 6 bases and the J gene lost 4 bases, with 10 bases spanning the gap. The CDR3 bases are TGTGCCAGCAGTTCCAGAGGCGGAAACACCATATATTTT. Its protein is CASSSRGGNTIYF.

The genes are TRBV25-1 and TRBJ1-2; D not certain. With 1 base removed from V and 4 bases from J, the gap between germline ends came to 10 bases. This CDR3 is 14 amino acids long. The germline CDR1 and CDR2 sequences are MGHDK and SYGVNS. The CDR3 protein is CASSESHSSYGYTF. The CDR3 coding sequence is TGTGCCAGCAGTGAATCGCACAGTAGCTATGGCTACACCTTC.

The chain recombines TRBV5-6 with TRBJ2-1; 8 positions agree with TRBD2. The CDR3 is made up of 18 amino acids. Germline CDR1 is SGHDT and CDR2 is YYEEEE. V dropped 0 bases and J dropped 0; count of bases not matched to a gene: 8. In DNA form, the CDR3 reads TGTGCCAGCAGCTTGGTAGGTAGCGGGATACCCTCCTACAATGAGCAGTTCTTC. This encodes CASSLVGSGIPSYNEQFF. Based on the CDR3 plus reference TRBV5-6 and TRBJ2-1, the full variable domain is DAGVTQSPTHLIKTRGQQVTLRCSPKSGHDTVSWYQQALGQGPQFIFQYYEEEERQRGNFPDRFSGHQFPNYSSELNVNALLLGDSALYLCASSLVGSGIPSYNEQFFGPGTRLTVL.